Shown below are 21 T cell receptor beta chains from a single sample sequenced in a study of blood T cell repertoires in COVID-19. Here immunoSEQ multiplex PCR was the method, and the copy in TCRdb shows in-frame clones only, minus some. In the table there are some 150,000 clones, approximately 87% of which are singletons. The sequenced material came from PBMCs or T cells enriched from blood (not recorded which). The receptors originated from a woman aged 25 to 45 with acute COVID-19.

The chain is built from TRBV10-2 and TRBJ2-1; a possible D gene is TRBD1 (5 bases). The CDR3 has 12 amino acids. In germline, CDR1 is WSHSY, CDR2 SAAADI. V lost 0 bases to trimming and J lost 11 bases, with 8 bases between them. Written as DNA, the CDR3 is TGCGCCAGCAGTGAGTCAGGGGTGAAGCAGTTCTTC. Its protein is CASSESGVKQFF.

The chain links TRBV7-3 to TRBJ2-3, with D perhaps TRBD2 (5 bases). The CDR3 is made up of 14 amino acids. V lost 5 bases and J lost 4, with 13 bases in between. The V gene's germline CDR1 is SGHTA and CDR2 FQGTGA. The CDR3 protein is CASSLRTFPDTQYF. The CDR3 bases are TGTGCCAGCAGCCTCCGGACTTTCCCAGATACGCAGTATTTT.

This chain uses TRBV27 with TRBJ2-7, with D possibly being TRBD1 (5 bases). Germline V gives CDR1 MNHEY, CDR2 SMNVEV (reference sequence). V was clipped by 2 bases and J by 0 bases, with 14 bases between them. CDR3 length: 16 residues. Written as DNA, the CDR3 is TGTGCCAGCAGTTTAACAGGCCCTAGGAGCTCCTACGAGCAGTACTTC. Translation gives CASSLTGPRSSYEQYF.

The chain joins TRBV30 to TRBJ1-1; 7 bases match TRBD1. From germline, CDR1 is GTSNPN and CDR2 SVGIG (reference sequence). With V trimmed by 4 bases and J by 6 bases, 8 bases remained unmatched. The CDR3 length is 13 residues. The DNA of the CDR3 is TGTGCCTGGACCCTCGACAGGGTGTCTGAAGCTTTCTTT. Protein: CAWTLDRVSEAFF. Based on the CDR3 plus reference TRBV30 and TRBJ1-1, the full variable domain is SQTIHQWPATLVQPVGSPLSLECTVEGTSNPNLYWYRQAAGRGLQLLFYSVGIGQISSEVPQNLSASRPQDRQFILSSKKLLLSDSGFYLCAWTLDRVSEAFFGQGTRLTVV.

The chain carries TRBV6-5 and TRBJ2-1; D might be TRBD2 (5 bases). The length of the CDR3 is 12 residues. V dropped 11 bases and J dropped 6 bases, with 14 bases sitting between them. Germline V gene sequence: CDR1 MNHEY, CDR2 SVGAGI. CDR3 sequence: CAFSWSGNEQFF. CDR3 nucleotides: TGTGCCTTTTCGTGGAGCGGCAATGAGCAGTTCTTC.

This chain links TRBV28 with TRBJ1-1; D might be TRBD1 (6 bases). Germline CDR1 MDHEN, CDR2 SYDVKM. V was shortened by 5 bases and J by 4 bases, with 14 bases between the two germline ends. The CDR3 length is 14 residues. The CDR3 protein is CASSLYRASTEAFF. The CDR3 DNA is TGTGCCAGCAGTCTTTACAGGGCCTCCACTGAAGCTTTCTTT. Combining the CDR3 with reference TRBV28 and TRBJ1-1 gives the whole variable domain DVKVTQSSRYLVKRTGEKVFLECVQDMDHENMFWYRQDPGLGLRLIYFSYDVKMKEKGDIPEGYSVSREKKERFSLILESASTNQTSMYLCASSLYRASTEAFFGQGTRLTVV.

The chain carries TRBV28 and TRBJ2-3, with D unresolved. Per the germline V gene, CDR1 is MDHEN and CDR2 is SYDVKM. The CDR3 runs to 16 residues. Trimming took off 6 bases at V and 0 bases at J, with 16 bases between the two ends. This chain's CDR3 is CASSSLSFGSTDTQYF. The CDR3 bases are TGTGCCAGCAGCTCTCTATCATTCGGGAGCACAGATACGCAGTATTTT.

The CDR3 DNA sequence: TGTGCCAGCAGCTTATCGGGGACTAGCACAGATACGCAGTATTTT. It is translated as CASSLSGTSTDTQYF. The chain carries TRBV7-3 and TRBJ2-3, with D tentatively TRBD2 (6 bases). Germline V gene data show CDR1 as SGHTA and CDR2 as FQGTGA. Trimming took 2 bases from V and 0 from J, leaving 9 bases between them. This CDR3 region has 15 residues.

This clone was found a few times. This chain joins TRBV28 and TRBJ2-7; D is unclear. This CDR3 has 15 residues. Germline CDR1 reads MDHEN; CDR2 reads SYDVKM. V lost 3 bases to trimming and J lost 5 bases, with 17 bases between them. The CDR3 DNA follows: TGTGCCAGCAGTTTTACAGCCCAATCCCTGGACGAGCAGTACTTC. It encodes CASSFTAQSLDEQYF.

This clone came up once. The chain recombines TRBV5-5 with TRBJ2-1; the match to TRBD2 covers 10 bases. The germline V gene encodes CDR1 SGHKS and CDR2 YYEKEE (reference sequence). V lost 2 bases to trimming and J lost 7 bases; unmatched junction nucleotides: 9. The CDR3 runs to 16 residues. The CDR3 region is CASSLDPGTSVNEQFF. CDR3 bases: TGTGCCAGCAGCTTAGATCCCGGGACTAGCGTTAATGAGCAGTTCTTC.

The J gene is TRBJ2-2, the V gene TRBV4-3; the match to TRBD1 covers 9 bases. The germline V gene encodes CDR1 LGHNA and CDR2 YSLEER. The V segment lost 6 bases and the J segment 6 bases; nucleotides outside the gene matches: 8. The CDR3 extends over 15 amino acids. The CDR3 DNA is TGCGCCAGCAGTCGCAGGACAGGGGAACCCGGGGAGCTGTTTTTT. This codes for CASSRRTGEPGELFF.

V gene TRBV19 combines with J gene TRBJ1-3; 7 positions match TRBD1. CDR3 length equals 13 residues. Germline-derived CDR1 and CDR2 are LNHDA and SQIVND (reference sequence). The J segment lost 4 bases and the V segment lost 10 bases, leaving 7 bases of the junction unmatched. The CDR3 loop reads CATSTGTGNTIYF. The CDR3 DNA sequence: TGTGCCACTTCGACAGGGACCGGAAACACCATATATTTT.

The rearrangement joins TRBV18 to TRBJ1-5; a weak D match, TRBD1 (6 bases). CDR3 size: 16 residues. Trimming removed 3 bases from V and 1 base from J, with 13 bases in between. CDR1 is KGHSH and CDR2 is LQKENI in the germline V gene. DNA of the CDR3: TGTGCCAGCTCACCGCGTGGGGGCCCAAGCAATCAGCCCCAGCATTTT. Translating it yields CASSPRGGPSNQPQHF.

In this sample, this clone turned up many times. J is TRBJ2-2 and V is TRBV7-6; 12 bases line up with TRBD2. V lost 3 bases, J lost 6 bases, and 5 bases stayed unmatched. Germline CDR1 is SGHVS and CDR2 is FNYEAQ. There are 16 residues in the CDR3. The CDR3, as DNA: TGTGCCAGCAGCTTTCTAGCGGGAGGGATCGCCGGGGAGCTGTTTTTT. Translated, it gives CASSFLAGGIAGELFF.

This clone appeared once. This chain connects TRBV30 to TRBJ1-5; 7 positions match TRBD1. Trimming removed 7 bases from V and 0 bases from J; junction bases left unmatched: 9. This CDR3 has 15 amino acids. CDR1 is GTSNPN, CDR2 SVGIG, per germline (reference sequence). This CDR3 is CAYGTENYSNQPQHF. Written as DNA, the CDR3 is TGTGCCTACGGGACAGAAAATTATAGCAATCAGCCCCAGCATTTT. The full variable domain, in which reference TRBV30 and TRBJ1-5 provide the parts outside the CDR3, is SQTIHQWPATLVQPVGSPLSLECTVEGTSNPNLYWYRQAAGRGLQLLFYSVGIGQISSEVPQNLSASRPQDRQFILSSKKLLLSDSGFYLCAYGTENYSNQPQHFGDGTRLSIL.

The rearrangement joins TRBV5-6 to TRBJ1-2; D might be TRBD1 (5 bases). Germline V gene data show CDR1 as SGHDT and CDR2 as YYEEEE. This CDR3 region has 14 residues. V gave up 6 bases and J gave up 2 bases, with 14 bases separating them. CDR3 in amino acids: CASTRRGANYGYTF. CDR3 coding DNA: TGTGCCAGCACCCGAAGGGGTGCGAACTATGGCTACACCTTC.

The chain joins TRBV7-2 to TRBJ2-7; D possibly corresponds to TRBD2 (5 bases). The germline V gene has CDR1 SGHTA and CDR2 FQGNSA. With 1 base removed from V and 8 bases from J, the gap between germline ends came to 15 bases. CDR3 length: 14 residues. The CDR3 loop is CASSLELGETKQYF. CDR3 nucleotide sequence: TGTGCCAGCAGCTTAGAGCTTGGGGAGACAAAGCAGTACTTC.

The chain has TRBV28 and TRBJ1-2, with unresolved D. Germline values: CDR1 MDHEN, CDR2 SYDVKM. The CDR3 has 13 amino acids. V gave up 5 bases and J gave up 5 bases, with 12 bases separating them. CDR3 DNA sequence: TGTGCCAGCAGTCTCTCGGCGGCTTATGGCTACACCTTC. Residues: CASSLSAAYGYTF.

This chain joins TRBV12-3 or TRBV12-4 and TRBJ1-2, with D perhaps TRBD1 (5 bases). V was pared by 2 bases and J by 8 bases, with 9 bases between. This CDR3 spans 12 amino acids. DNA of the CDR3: TGTGCCAGCAGTTTATCAGGGAACGGCTACACCTTC. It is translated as CASSLSGNGYTF.

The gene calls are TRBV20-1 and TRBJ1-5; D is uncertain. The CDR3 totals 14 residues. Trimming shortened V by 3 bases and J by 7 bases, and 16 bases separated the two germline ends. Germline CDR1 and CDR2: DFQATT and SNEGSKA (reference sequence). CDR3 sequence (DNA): TGCAGTGCTAGTAAATGGGCACTCGACCAGCCCCAGCATTTT. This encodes CSASKWALDQPQHF.

CDR3 in DNA: TGTGCCAGCAGTTTTCAAATGAGCTCCTACAATGAGCAGTTCTTC. It yields the protein CASSFQMSSYNEQFF. V gene TRBV27 combines with J gene TRBJ2-1; D ambiguous. CDR3 size: 15 residues. Looked up from germline, CDR1 is MNHEY and CDR2 is SMNVEV (reference sequence). Trimming pared 3 bases from V and 0 bases from J, leaving 9 bases between.